The sequence of this T cell receptor (beta chain) was determined in a study of T cell responses to AZD1222 COVID-19 vaccine. General study points: Regions 160-218 and 743-854 held dominance among vaccine-associated CD4 TCRs, which spanned spike. Donors were chiefly white British, with a greater number of females, and clonal diversity was perhaps underestimated.

CDR3 length equals 12 residues. The germline gives CDR1 MDHEN, CDR2 SYDVKM. V dropped 5 bases and J dropped 13 bases, with 17 bases sitting between them. Second doses were pooled across both intervals (about 4 or about 12 weeks). Regarding this clone: Its antigen is unidentified.

The table came from immunoSEQ multiplex PCR; TCRdb's copy has only in-frame clones and leaves some out. Of under 150,000 clones in the sample, roughly 90% were seen once. This sequence was found in an adult who received the AZD1222 COVID-19 vaccine. The sample was peripheral blood, taken 28 days after the second AZD1222 dose. The chain is built from TRBV28 and TRBJ1-2; D gene ambiguous. The CDR3 region has the DNA TGTGCCAGCAGTCAAACCCCGTGGTTCGGCACCTTC. Amino acids: CASSQTPWFGTF.